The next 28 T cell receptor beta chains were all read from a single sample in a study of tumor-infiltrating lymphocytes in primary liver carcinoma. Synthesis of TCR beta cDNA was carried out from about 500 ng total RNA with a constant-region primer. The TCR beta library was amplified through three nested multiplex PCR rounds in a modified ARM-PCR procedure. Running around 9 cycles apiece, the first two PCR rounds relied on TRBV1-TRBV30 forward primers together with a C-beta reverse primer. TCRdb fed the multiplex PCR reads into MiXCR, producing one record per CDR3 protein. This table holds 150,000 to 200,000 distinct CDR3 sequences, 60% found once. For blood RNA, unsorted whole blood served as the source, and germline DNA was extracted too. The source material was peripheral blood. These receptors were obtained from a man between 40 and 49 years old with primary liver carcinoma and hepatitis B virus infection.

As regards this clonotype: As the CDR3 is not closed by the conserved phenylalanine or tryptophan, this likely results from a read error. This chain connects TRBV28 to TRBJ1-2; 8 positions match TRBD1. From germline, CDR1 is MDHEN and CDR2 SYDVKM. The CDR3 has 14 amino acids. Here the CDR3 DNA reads TGTGTCTCGAGGACAGGGAAGGAAGGCTATGGCTACACCCTC. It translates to CVSRTGKEGYGYTL.

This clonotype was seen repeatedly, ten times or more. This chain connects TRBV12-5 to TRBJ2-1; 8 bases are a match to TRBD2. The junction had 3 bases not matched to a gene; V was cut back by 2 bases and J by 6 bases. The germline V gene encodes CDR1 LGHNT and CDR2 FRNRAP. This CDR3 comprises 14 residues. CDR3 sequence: CASGLTGGFNEQFF. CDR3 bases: TGTGCTAGTGGTTTGACGGGAGGGTTCAATGAGCAGTTCTTC.

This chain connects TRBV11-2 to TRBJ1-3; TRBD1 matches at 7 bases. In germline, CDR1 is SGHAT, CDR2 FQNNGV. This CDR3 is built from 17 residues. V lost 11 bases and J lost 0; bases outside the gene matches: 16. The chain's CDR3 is CAFHGTAFTHSGNTIYF. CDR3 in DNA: TGTGCCTTCCACGGGACAGCCTTTACCCACTCTGGAAACACCATATATTTT.

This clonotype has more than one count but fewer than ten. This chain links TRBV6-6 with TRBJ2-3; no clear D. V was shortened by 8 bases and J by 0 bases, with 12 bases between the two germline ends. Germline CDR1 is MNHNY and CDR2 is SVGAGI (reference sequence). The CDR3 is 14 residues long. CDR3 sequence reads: CASGYPPSTDTQYF. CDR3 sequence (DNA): TGTGCCAGCGGATACCCCCCAAGCACAGATACGCAGTATTTT.

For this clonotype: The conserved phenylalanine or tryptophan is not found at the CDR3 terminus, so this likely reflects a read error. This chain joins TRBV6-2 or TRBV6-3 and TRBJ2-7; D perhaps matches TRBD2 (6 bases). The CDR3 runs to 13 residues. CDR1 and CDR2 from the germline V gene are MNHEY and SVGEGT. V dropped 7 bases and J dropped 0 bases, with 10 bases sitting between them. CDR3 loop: CASTGGNSYEQYY. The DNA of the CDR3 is TGTGCCAGCACGGGCGGGAACTCCTACGAGCAGTACTAC.

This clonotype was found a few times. This CDR3 reads CASGLGGMTKNIQYF. In nucleotides, the CDR3 is TGTGCCAGCGGTTTGGGGGGGATGACAAAAAACATTCAGTACTTC. The genes are TRBV5-4 and TRBJ2-4; TRBD2 agrees at 7 bases. V dropped 7 bases and J dropped 4; count of bases not matched to a gene: 11. In germline, CDR1 is SGHNT, CDR2 YYREEE (reference sequence). The CDR3 totals 15 residues.

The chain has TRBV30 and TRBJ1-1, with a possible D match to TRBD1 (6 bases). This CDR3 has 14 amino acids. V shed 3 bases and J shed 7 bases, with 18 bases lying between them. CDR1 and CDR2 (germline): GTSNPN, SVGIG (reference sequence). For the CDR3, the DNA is TGTGCCTGGAGCGGTCGGGGGGGGCTGGGTGAAGCTTTCTTT. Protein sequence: CAWSGRGGLGEAFF.

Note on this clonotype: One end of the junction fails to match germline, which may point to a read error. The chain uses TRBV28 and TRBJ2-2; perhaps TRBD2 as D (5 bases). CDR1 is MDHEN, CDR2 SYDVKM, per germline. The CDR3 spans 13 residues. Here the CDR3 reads CASTRGGAGVLFF. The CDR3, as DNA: TGTGCCAGCACTCGAGGTGGAGCCGGGGTGCTGTTTTTT.

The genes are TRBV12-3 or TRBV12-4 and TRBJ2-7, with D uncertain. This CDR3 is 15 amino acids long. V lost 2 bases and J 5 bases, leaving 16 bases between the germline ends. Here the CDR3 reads CASSLYAISPHEQYF. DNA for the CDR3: TGTGCCAGCAGTTTATATGCGATCAGCCCCCACGAGCAGTACTTC.

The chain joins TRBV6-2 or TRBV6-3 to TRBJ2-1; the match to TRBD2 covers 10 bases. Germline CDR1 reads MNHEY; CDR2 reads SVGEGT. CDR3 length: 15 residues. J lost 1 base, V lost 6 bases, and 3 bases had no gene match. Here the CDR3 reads CASSLSGRSYNEQFF. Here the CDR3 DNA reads TGTGCCAGCAGCCTTAGCGGGAGGTCCTACAATGAGCAGTTCTTC.

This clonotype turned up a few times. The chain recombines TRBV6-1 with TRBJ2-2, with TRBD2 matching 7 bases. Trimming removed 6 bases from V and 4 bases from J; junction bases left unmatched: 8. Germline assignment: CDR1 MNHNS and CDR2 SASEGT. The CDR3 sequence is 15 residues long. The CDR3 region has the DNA TGTGCCAGCAGGCCTCTAGCGGCAGGCACCGGGGAGCTGTTTTTT. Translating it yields CASRPLAAGTGELFF.

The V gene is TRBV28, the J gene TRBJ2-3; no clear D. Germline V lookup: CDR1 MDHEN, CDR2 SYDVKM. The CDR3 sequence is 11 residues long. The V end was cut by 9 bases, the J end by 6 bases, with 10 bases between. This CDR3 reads CASSRMDTQYF. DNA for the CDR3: TGTGCCAGTTCCAGGATGGATACGCAGTATTTT.

The CDR3 loop reads CASSSGLAVHETQYF. The CDR3 DNA sequence: TGTGCCAGCAGTTCCGGACTAGCGGTCCATGAGACCCAGTACTTC. The rearrangement uses TRBV6-5 and TRBJ2-5, with 10 bases fitting TRBD2. Germline-derived CDR1 and CDR2 are MNHEY and SVGAGI. The V and J ends lost 4 bases and 5 bases, in that order; junction bases with no gene match: 7. The CDR3 runs to 15 residues.

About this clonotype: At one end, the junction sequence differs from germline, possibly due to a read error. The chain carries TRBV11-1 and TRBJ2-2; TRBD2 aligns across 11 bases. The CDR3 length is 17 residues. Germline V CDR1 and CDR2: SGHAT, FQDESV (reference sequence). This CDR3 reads CASTRSLAGVGAGELFF. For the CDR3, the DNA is TGTGCCAGCACCCGATCACTAGCGGGAGTCGGAGCCGGGGAGCTGTTCTTT.

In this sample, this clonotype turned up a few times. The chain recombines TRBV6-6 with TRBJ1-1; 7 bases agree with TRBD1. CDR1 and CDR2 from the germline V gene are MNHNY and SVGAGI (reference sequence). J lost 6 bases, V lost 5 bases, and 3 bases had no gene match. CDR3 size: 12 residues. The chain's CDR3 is CASSAGTAEAFF. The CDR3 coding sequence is TGTGCCAGCAGTGCTGGGACAGCTGAAGCTTTCTTT.

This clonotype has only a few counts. The CDR3 DNA is TGTGCCAGCAGCCTTACAGGGGAATACACTGAAGCTTTCTTT. This encodes CASSLTGEYTEAFF. V gene TRBV7-8 combines with J gene TRBJ1-1; TRBD1 aligns across 7 bases. V gave up 5 bases and J gave up 3 bases; unmatched junction bases: 6. CDR1 SGHVS and CDR2 FQNEAQ come from the germline V gene. This CDR3 has 14 amino acids.

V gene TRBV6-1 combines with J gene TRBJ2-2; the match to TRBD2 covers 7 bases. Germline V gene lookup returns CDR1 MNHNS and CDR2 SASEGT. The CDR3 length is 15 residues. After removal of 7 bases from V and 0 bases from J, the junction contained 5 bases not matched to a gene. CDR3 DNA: TGTGCCAGCAATCCCGGGACTACGAACACCGGGGAGCTGTTTTTT. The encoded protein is CASNPGTTNTGELFF.

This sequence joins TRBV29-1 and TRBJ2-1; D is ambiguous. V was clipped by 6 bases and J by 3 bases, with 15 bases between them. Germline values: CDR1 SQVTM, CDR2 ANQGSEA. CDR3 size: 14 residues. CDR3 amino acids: CSVSRNPYYNEQFF. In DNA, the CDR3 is TGCAGCGTAAGTAGGAACCCTTACTACAATGAGCAGTTCTTC.

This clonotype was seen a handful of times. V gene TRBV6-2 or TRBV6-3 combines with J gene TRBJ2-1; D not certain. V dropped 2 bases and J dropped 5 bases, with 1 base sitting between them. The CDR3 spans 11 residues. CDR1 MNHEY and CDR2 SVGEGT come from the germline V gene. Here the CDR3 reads CASSYDNEQFF. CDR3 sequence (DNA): TGTGCCAGCAGTTACGACAATGAGCAGTTCTTC.

CDR3 in amino acids: CASRLTGETQYF. CDR3 nucleotide sequence: TGCGCCAGCCGCCTGACGGGGGAGACCCAGTACTTC. J is TRBJ2-5 and V is TRBV5-1; possible D gene TRBD2, 5 bases. Germline V gene sequence: CDR1 SGHRS, CDR2 YFSETQ. CDR3 length: 12 residues. V lost 7 bases and J lost 5, with 12 bases in between.

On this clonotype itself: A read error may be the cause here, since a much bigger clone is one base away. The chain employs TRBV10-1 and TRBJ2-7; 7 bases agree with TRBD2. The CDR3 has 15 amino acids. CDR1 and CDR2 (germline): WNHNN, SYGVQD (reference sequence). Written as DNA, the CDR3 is TGCGCCAGCAGTGAGAGCCTAGCGGCAGGCTACGACCAGTACTTC. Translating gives CASSESLAAGYDQYF.

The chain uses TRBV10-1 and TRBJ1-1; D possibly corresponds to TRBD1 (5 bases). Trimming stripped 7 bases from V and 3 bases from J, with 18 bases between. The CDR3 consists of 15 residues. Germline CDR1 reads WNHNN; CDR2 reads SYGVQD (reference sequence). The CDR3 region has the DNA TGCGCCAGCAATCGCACAGGACGGTGGTACACTGAAGCTTTCTTT. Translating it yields CASNRTGRWYTEAFF.

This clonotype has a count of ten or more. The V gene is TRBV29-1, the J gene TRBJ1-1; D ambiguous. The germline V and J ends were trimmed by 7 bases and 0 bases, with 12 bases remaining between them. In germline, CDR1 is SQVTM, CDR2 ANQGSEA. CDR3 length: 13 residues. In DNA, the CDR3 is TGCAGCGCTGCGGCGGGCATGAACACTGAAGCTTTCTTT. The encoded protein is CSAAAGMNTEAFF.

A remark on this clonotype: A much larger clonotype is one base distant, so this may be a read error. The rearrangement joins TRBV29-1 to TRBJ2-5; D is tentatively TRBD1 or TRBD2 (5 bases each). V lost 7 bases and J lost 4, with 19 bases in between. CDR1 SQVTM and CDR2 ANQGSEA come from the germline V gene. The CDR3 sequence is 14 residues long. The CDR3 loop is CSASKHVGGETQYF. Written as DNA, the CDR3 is TGCAGCGCTAGCAAACATGTTGGGGGAGAGACCCAGTACTTC.

CDR3 sequence reads: CASSLGVENIQYF. CDR3 DNA sequence: TGCGCCAGCAGCTTGGGGGTTGAAAACATTCAGTACTTC. The chain recombines TRBV5-1 with TRBJ2-4, with D unclear. CDR1 SGHRS and CDR2 YFSETQ come from the germline V gene. V lost 0 bases to trimming and J lost 5 bases, with 6 bases between them. There are 13 residues in the CDR3. The full variable domain, rest sourced from reference TRBV5-1 and TRBJ2-4, is KAGVTQTPRYLIKTRGQQVTLSCSPISGHRSVSWYQQTPGQGLQFLFEYFSETQRNKGNFPGRFSGRQFSNSRSEMNVSTLELGDSALYLCASSLGVENIQYFGAGTRLSVL.

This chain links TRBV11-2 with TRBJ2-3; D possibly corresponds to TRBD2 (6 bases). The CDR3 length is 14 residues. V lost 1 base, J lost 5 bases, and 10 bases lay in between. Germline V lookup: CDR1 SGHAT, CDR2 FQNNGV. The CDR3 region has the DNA TGTGCCAGCAGCTTAGCCCGGGGGAGAGATACGCAGTATTTT. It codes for CASSLARGRDTQYF.

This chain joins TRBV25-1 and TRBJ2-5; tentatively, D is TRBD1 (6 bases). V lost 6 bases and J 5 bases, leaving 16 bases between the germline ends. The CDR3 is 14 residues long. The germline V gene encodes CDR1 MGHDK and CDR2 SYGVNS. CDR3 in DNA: TGTGCCAGCAGAGAAGGGGGTGGGGAGGAGACCCAGTACTTC. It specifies CASREGGGEETQYF.

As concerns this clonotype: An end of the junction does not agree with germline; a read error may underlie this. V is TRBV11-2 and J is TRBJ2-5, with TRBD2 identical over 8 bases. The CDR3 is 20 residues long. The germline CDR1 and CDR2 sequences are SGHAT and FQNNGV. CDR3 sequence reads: CASSSSLASGSYRRRESQYF. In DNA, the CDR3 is TGTGCCAGCAGCTCTAGTCTGGCTAGCGGGTCGTACAGGAGGAGAGAGAGCCAGTACTTC.